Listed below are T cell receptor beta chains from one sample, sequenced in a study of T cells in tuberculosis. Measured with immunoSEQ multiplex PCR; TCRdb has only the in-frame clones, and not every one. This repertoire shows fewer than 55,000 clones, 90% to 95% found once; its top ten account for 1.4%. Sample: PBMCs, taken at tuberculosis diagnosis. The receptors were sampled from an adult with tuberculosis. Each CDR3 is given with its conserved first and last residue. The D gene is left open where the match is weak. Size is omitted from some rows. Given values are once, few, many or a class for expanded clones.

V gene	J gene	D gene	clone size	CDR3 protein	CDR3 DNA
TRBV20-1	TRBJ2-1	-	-	CSAGPIEQFF	TGCAGTGCTGGCCCAATCGAGCAGTTCTTC
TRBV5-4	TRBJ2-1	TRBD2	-	CASSPPGTSGSSSYNEQFF	TGTGCCAGCAGCCCCCCCGGGACTAGCGGGAGTAGTTCGTACAATGAGCAGTTCTTC
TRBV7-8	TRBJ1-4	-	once	CASSSWERVNEKLFF	TGTGCCAGCAGCTCTTGGGAGAGAGTTAATGAAAAACTGTTTTTT
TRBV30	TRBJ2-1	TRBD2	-	CAWRRLAGDQNEQFF	TGTGCCTGGAGACGACTAGCGGGAGATCAGAATGAGCAGTTCTTC
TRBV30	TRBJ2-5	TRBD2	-	CASAEAAGGPRETQYF	TGTGCCTCCGCTGAGGCAGCGGGAGGGCCGAGAGAGACCCAGTACTTC
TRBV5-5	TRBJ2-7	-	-	CASSLVSRGRYEQYF	TGTGCCAGCAGCTTGGTGAGCAGGGGTCGCTACGAGCAGTACTTC
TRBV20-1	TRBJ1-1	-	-	CSALGGTWAFF	TGCAGTGCCCTTGGAGGGACGTGGGCTTTCTTT
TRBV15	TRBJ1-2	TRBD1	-	CATSSRDRVSYGYTF	TGTGCCACCAGCAGCCGGGACAGGGTGTCATATGGCTACACCTTC
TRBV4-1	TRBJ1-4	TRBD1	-	CASSHDPGTGYEKLFF	TGCGCCAGCAGCCATGACCCCGGGACAGGGTATGAAAAACTGTTTTTT
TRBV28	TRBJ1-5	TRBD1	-	CASSLTRTGGGQPQHF	TGTGCCAGCAGTTTAACCCGGACAGGGGGGGGTCAGCCCCAGCATTTT
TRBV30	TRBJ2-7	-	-	CAWSPGGGLYEQYF	TGTGCCTGGAGTCCAGGGGGAGGTCTCTACGAGCAGTACTTC
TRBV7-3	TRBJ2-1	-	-	CASSLAQGRLNEQFF	TGTGCCAGCAGCTTAGCCCAGGGGAGACTCAATGAGCAGTTCTTC
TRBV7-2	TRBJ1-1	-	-	CASSLKSAAGNTEAFF	TGTGCCAGCAGCTTAAAGTCGGCGGCGGGGAACACTGAAGCTTTCTTT
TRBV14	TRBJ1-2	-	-	CASSQDYSYGYTF	TGTGCCAGCAGCCAAGATTACAGCTATGGCTACACCTTC
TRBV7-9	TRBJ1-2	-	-	CASIYRTF	TGTGCCAGCATTTACAGGACCTTC
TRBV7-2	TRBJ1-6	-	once	CASSLNPLPGGRKPPLHF	TGTGCCAGCAGCTTAAACCCGCTCCCCGGGGGACGGAAACCACCCCTCCACTTT
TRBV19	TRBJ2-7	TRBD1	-	CASSIYVLGQGLYEQYF	TGTGCCAGTAGTATATACGTACTGGGACAGGGACTCTACGAGCAGTACTTC
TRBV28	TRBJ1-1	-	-	CASTTLGGRTEAFF	TGTGCCAGCACCACTTTGGGGGGGAGAACTGAAGCTTTCTTT
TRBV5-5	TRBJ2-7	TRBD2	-	CASTQAGGYEQYF	TGTGCCAGCACCCAGGCGGGAGGTTACGAGCAGTACTTC
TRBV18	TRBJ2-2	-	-	CASSPTSPGTGELFF	TGTGCCAGCTCACCGACTAGTCCGGGTACAGGGGAGCTGTTTTTT
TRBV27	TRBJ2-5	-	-	CASSFYGSSPQETQYF	TGTGCCAGCAGTTTCTATGGGTCTAGCCCACAAGAGACCCAGTACTTC
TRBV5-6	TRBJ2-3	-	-	CASSLYADTQYF	TGTGCCAGCAGCTTGTATGCAGATACGCAGTATTTT
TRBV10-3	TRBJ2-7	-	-	CAISVGYEQYF	TGTGCCATCAGTGTCGGCTACGAGCAGTACTTC
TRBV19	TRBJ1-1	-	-	CASSFNSFMNTEAFF	TGTGCCAGTAGTTTTAACAGCTTCATGAACACTGAAGCTTTCTTT
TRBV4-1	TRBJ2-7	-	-	CASSQGGGAEQYF	TGCGCCAGCAGCCAAGGAGGCGGAGCCGAGCAGTACTTC
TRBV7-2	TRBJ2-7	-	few	CASSRTTYEQYF	TGTGCCAGCAGCCGCACTACCTACGAGCAGTACTTC
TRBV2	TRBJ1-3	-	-	CASSSTVSVSGNTIYF	TGTGCCAGCAGTTCGACAGTTTCAGTCTCTGGAAACACCATATATTTT
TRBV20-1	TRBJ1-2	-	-	CSARPPGGYTF	TGCAGTGCTAGACCCCCAGGCGGCTACACCTTC
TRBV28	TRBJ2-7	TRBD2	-	CASSPHSSGSPREQYF	TGTGCCAGCAGTCCCCATTCGAGCGGGAGCCCCCGCGAGCAGTACTTC
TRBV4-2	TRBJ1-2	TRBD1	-	CASRADPRARDSPNYGYTF	TGTGCCAGCAGAGCCGATCCGAGGGCACGGGACAGTCCTAACTATGGCTACACCTTC
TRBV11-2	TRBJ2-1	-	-	CASSLVLALNEQFF	TGTGCCAGCAGCTTGGTCCTAGCTCTTAATGAGCAGTTCTTC
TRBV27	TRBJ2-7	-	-	CASSLGLGYEQYF	TGTGCCAGCAGTTTAGGCCTTGGCTACGAGCAGTACTTC
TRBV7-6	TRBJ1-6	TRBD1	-	CASSVSGGVGSPLHF	TGTGCCAGCAGCGTATCAGGGGGCGTTGGTTCACCCCTCCACTTT
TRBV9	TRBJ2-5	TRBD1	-	CASSVVGQGLQETQYF	TGTGCCAGCAGCGTAGTCGGACAGGGGCTACAGGAGACCCAGTACTTC
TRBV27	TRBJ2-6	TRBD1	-	CASTGLRGGALSGANVLTF	TGTGCCAGCACCGGACTTCGAGGGGGCGCCCTCTCTGGGGCCAACGTCCTGACTTTC
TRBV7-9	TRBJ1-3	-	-	CASSLETGPGNTIYF	TGTGCCAGCAGCTTAGAGACAGGACCGGGAAACACCATATATTTT
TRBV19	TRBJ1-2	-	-	CASSISVTNYGYTF	TGTGCCAGTAGTATCAGTGTTACTAACTATGGCTACACCTTC
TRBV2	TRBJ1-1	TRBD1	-	CASRAGGTEAFF	TGTGCCAGCAGAGCAGGGGGCACTGAAGCTTTCTTT
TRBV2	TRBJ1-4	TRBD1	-	CASKKEGDRVRPGEKLFF	TGTGCCAGCAAGAAGGAGGGAGACAGGGTCAGACCGGGTGAAAAACTGTTTTTT
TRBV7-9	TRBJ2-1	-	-	CASSRRDLNEQFF	TGTGCCAGCAGCCGACGGGATCTCAATGAGCAGTTCTTC
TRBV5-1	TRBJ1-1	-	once	CASQDTMNTEAFF	TGCGCCAGCCAGGACACAATGAACACTGAAGCTTTCTTT
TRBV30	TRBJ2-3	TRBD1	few	CAWNTYRGTDTQYF	TGTGCCTGGAACACATACAGGGGGACAGATACGCAGTATTTT
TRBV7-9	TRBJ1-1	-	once	CASSRSGDTEAFF	TGTGCCAGCAGCCGGTCCGGGGACACTGAAGCTTTCTTT
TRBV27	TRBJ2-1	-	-	CASRERATYNEQFF	TGTGCCAGCAGAGAGCGGGCCACCTACAATGAGCAGTTCTTC
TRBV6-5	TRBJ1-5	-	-	CASSSGGIGQPQHF	TGTGCCAGCAGTTCTGGGGGGATAGGTCAGCCCCAGCATTTT
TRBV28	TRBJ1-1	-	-	CASSSPGSGTEAFF	TGTGCCAGCAGTTCCCCCGGATCGGGGACTGAAGCTTTCTTT
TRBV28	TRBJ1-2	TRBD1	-	CASIGGRGYGYTF	TGTGCCAGCATAGGGGGCAGGGGCTATGGCTACACCTTC
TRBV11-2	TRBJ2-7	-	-	CASSLDRGIGEQYF	TGTGCCAGCAGCTTAGATCGAGGGATAGGCGAGCAGTACTTC